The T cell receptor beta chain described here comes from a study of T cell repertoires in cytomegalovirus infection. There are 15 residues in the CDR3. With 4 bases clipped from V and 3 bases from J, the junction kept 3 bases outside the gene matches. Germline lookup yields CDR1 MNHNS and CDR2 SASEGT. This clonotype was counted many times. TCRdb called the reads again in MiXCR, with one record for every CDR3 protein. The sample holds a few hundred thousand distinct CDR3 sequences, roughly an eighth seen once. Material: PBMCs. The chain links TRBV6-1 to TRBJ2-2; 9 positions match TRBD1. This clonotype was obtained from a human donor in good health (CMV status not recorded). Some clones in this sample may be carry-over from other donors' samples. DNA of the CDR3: TGTGCCAGCAGTGCCGGGACAGGGCACACCGGGGAGCTGTTTTTT. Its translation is CASSAGTGHTGELFF.